This T cell receptor beta chain was documented in a study of blood T cell repertoires in COVID-19 (TCRdb year 2020). Background for the entire study: Collaborator samples came from the United States, Italy and Spain and covered acute and convalescent phases of COVID-19. The material from the prospective study consisted of cDNA or gDNA derived from T cells, B-cell-depleted T cells, or PBMCs. Subjects who had been exposed to COVID-19, were actively infected with it, or had recovered from it provided the deeply sampled blood TCRbeta repertoires that made up the dataset. The repertoires were released in a freely available public database meant as a resource for research on the immune response to SARS-CoV-2. Samples were obtained from the ongoing ImmuneRACE study (first 160 participants) and from about 1,300 subjects provided by 6 global collaborators. Nearly every sample came with metadata listing a de-identified subject ID, COVID-19 status, age in years and sex. Where HLA class I and class II types were available, the types were taken from metadata supplied by the sample provider, not from assay-based typing. The investigation overall reported the following: Clinical and demographic metadata were provided uncurated, with the amount varying by source and participant.

Counted from cysteine to phenylalanine, this CDR3 has 14 amino acids. Of the read, only the CDR3 DNA is kept; its 42 bases are in frame from base 1. The germline V gene (reference sequence) gives CDR1 as SGHKS and CDR2 as YYEKEE. Trimming takes 0 bases from V and 4 bases from J, and the germline ends sit 8 bases apart. This clone was counted a single time. The antigen it binds to is not known. No quality values exist for individual bases; no much larger clone is one base distant. One collaborating source in Seattle enrolled patients while the patients were actively infected and followed the patients over time throughout the course of disease. The collaborating institutions used their own protocols to collect whole blood in K2EDTA tubes. Collaborator samples were shipped for TCRbeta analysis as frozen whole blood, isolated PBMCs, or DNA extracted from either sample type. TCRbeta CDR3 regions were amplified from genomic DNA using the immunoSEQ Assay, a bias-controlled multiplex PCR. The paper's data handling went like this. The number of nucleated cells in each sample was estimated from the amplification of reference gene primers within the assay. To quantify the absolute abundance of each unique TCRbeta CDR3 rearrangement, sequence reads were collapsed and filtered. For each sample, productive Simpson clonality was calculated as the square root of Simpson's diversity index over productive rearrangements. In its TCRdb copy, this immuneACCESS table keeps in-frame sequences only and misses some clones. Where compared with another copy, unresolved V genes explain less than half of these, and the others have no known cause. That table is the source of V, J and clone size, and D and trimming were worked out from the DNA. The sample table lists about 130,000 clones, 86% of them with a count of one. The ten largest account for about an eighth of the sample.

The rearrangement joined TRBV5-5 to TRBJ1-3; the D gene remains uncertain. Sequencing used peripheral blood. The TCR was taken from a woman between 70 and 85 years old with COVID-19, enrolled during active disease. The DNA is as follows: TGTGCCAGCAGCTTGGTAGGAGAGGGAAACACCATATATTTT. It is translated as CASSLVGEGNTIYF.